These 9 T cell receptor beta chains share one sample of origin, sequenced in a study of T cell responses to AZD1222 COVID-19 vaccine. Data came from immunoSEQ multiplex PCR; TCRdb stores just in-frame clones and leaves some out. The sample carries 100,000 or so clones, around 83% recorded once. The sample in question was peripheral blood, obtained on day 0 of AZD1222 vaccination. These receptors came from an adult in good health.

This chain joins TRBV7-2 and TRBJ2-6; D ambiguous. The length of the CDR3 is 15 residues. The V end was cut by 1 base, the J end by 0 bases, with 4 bases between. From germline, CDR1 is SGHTA and CDR2 FQGNSA. The CDR3 loop is CASSLDSSGANVLTF. In DNA form, the CDR3 reads TGTGCCAGCAGCTTAGACAGCTCTGGGGCCAACGTCCTGACTTTC.

The V gene is TRBV28, the J gene TRBJ1-5, with D hard to call. CDR1 MDHEN and CDR2 SYDVKM come from the germline V gene. The CDR3 sequence is 14 residues long. CDR3 coding DNA: TGTGGCTTATCCGGATTGGGCTTAAATCAGCCCCAGCATTTT. It translates to CGLSGLGLNQPQHF.

The V call is TRBV29-1, the J call TRBJ1-2; no clear D gene. Germline CDR1 is SQVTM and CDR2 is ANQGSEA. Trimming cost V 7 bases and J 0 bases, with 12 bases left between them. This CDR3 contains 13 residues. The CDR3 spells CSGGPGANYGYTF. DNA for the CDR3: TGCAGCGGCGGACCGGGAGCTAACTATGGCTACACCTTC.

Only one count was recorded for this clone. The chain combines TRBV18 with TRBJ2-7, with TRBD1 identical over 10 bases. This CDR3 has 14 amino acids. The germline CDR1 and CDR2 sequences are KGHSH and LQKENI. The V segment lost 2 bases and the J segment 5 bases; nucleotides outside the gene matches: 3. The CDR3: CASSPGTGEDEQYF. CDR3 DNA sequence: TGTGCCAGCTCACCAGGGACAGGGGAGGACGAGCAGTACTTC.

The gene calls are TRBV6-6 and TRBJ2-2; weak D call: TRBD2 (5 bases). This CDR3 is built from 16 residues. CDR1 MNHNY and CDR2 SVGAGI come from the germline V gene (reference sequence). V dropped 6 bases and J dropped 8 bases, with 22 bases sitting between them. CDR3 amino acids: CASRPQIGSSSGELFF. CDR3 coding DNA: TGTGCCAGCAGACCGCAAATAGGGAGTTCTTCGGGGGAGCTGTTTTTT.

In DNA form, the CDR3 reads TGTGCCTGGGACAGGCGATCCTATAATTCACCCCTCCACTTT. This codes for CAWDRRSYNSPLHF. The gene calls are TRBV30 and TRBJ1-6, with D possibly being TRBD1 (6 bases). The ends were cut back, 5 bases at V and 1 base at J, with 9 bases in the middle. The CDR3 length is 14 residues. Germline V gene data show CDR1 as GTSNPN and CDR2 as SVGIG (reference sequence).

The chain carries TRBV24-1 and TRBJ2-3, with 8 bases aligning to TRBD2. The ends lost 0 bases at V and 2 bases at J; junction bases unmatched: 3. CDR3 length: 16 amino acids. Per the germline V gene, CDR1 is KGHDR and CDR2 is SFDVKD. The CDR3 DNA sequence: TGTGCCACCAGTGATTTGACTAGCGGTGCCACAGATACGCAGTATTTT. Translation gives CATSDLTSGATDTQYF.

The chain recombines TRBV2 with TRBJ1-1; D remains ambiguous. The V end was cut by 4 bases, the J end by 1 base, with 10 bases between. The germline V gene has CDR1 SNHLY and CDR2 FYNNEI. The CDR3 runs 14 residues. Here the CDR3 DNA reads TGTGCCAGCAGTGCGATTGGGAGGAACACTGAAGCTTTCTTT. Translated: CASSAIGRNTEAFF.

This clone was counted a single time. The chain has TRBV9 and TRBJ2-1, with D maybe TRBD1 (6 bases). Germline loops: CDR1 SGDLS, CDR2 YYNGEE. The V end lost 0 bases, the J end lost 0 bases, and 10 bases lay between the germline ends. The CDR3 sequence is 16 residues long. The CDR3 protein is CASSVVGGASYNEQFF. CDR3 in DNA: TGTGCCAGCAGCGTAGTAGGGGGAGCCTCCTACAATGAGCAGTTCTTC. Filled out from reference TRBV9 and TRBJ2-1, the complete variable domain reads DSGVTQTPKHLITATGQRVTLRCSPRSGDLSVYWYQQSLDQGLQFLIQYYNGEERAKGNILERFSAQQFPDLHSELNLSSLELGDSALYFCASSVVGGASYNEQFFGPGTRLTVL.